The rows below give T cell receptor beta chains drawn from one sample of a study of vaccination and CD4 T cells after COVID-19. The antigens of these receptors remain unknown. TCRdb reprocessed the PCR reads via MiXCR and lists one record per CDR3 protein. The sample has roughly 20,000 distinct CDR3 sequences, 60% seen once. Specimen: CD4+ T cells from blood, cultured in vitro, collected after SARS-CoV-2 vaccination. Source of these receptors: a human donor who had recovered from COVID-19. Each CDR3 is given with its conserved first and last residue. Fields, in order: V gene, D gene, clone size, J gene, CDR3 protein, CDR3 DNA. The D gene is left open where the match is weak. Clone size is given for some rows only: seen once, a few or many times, or a class if the clone is expanded.

v_call: TRBV6-1
d_call: .
clone_size: .
j_call: TRBJ1-5
cdr3_aa: CASSGTVNQPQHF
cdr3_nt: TGTGCCAGCAGTGGGACAGTTAATCAGCCCCAGCATTTT

v_call: TRBV2
d_call: .
clone_size: .
j_call: TRBJ1-5
cdr3_aa: CASSELRGDSNQPQHF
cdr3_nt: TGTGCCAGCAGTGAACTTAGGGGGGATAGCAATCAGCCCCAGCATTTT

v_call: TRBV30
d_call: .
clone_size: .
j_call: TRBJ1-1
cdr3_aa: CAWSGVGAPATEAFF
cdr3_nt: TGTGCCTGGAGTGGGGTAGGGGCCCCTGCTACTGAAGCTTTCTTT

v_call: TRBV11-3
d_call: .
clone_size: .
j_call: TRBJ1-1
cdr3_aa: CASSLITQRSREGSTEAFF
cdr3_nt: TGTGCCAGCAGCTTAATAACCCAGAGGAGCCGGGAGGGTAGCACTGAAGCTTTCTTT

v_call: TRBV12-3/TRBV12-4
d_call: .
clone_size: .
j_call: TRBJ1-1
cdr3_aa: CASSPRRGRTEAFF
cdr3_nt: TGTGCCAGCAGTCCGCGCCGGGGGCGCACTGAAGCTTTCTTT

v_call: TRBV28
d_call: .
clone_size: medium-sized
j_call: TRBJ1-2
cdr3_aa: CASGGGLYGYTF
cdr3_nt: TGTGCCAGCGGTGGTGGGCTTTATGGCTACACCTTC

v_call: TRBV6-2/TRBV6-3
d_call: .
clone_size: few
j_call: TRBJ1-5
cdr3_aa: CASSYLFRGDQPQHF
cdr3_nt: TGTGCCAGCAGTTACCTGTTCAGGGGAGATCAGCCCCAGCATTTT

v_call: TRBV5-4
d_call: TRBD2
clone_size: .
j_call: TRBJ2-1
cdr3_aa: CASSLSASGRAWNEQFF
cdr3_nt: TGTGCCAGCAGCTTGAGCGCTAGCGGGAGGGCTTGGAATGAGCAGTTCTTC

v_call: TRBV30
d_call: .
clone_size: .
j_call: TRBJ1-1
cdr3_aa: CAWVAGLNTEAFF
cdr3_nt: TGTGCCTGGGTGGCAGGGCTGAACACTGAAGCTTTCTTT

v_call: TRBV19
d_call: .
clone_size: few
j_call: TRBJ1-6
cdr3_aa: CASSAHRDSPLHF
cdr3_nt: TGTGCCAGTAGTGCCCACAGGGATTCACCCCTCCACTTT

v_call: TRBV4-3
d_call: TRBD1
clone_size: .
j_call: TRBJ2-7
cdr3_aa: CASSQEGQGANEQYF
cdr3_nt: TGCGCCAGCAGCCAAGAGGGACAGGGGGCGAATGAGCAGTACTTC

v_call: TRBV18
d_call: .
clone_size: few
j_call: TRBJ2-5
cdr3_aa: CASSPAGLGETQYF
cdr3_nt: TGTGCCAGCTCACCCGCAGGGCTGGGGGAGACCCAGTACTTC

v_call: TRBV20-1
d_call: .
clone_size: .
j_call: TRBJ1-2
cdr3_aa: CSSPKDYGYTF
cdr3_nt: TGCAGTTCCCCGAAAGACTATGGCTACACCTTC

v_call: TRBV6-2/TRBV6-3
d_call: .
clone_size: .
j_call: TRBJ2-7
cdr3_aa: CASSPGPFYEQYF
cdr3_nt: TGTGCCAGCTCCCCGGGACCCTTTTACGAGCAGTACTTC

v_call: TRBV20-1
d_call: .
clone_size: .
j_call: TRBJ2-7
cdr3_aa: CSALAPYEQYF
cdr3_nt: TGCAGTGCCCTCGCACCCTACGAGCAGTACTTC

v_call: TRBV6-1
d_call: TRBD1
clone_size: few
j_call: TRBJ1-1
cdr3_aa: CASRLPGQGDTEAFF
cdr3_nt: TGTGCCAGCAGGTTACCGGGACAGGGGGACACTGAAGCTTTCTTT